This T cell receptor (beta chain) was captured by sequencing in a study of cytomegalovirus exposure and HLA in healthy donors. Study observations and caveats: Within the data, a cluster of highly shared sequence variants was likely a sequencing artifact.

The CDR3 is 12 amino acids. The V end was cut by 2 bases, the J end by 11 bases, with 12 bases between. From germline, CDR1 is MDHEN and CDR2 SYDVKM. 13 Jbeta primers and 60 Vbeta primers were used for the PCR. TCRdb's copy holds only in-frame clones and misses some; the assay was immunoSEQ multiplex PCR. Among under 200,000 clones listed, 68% were seen once. As to this clone: Its antigen is undetermined.

V and J are TRBV28 and TRBJ1-1; D remains ambiguous. The material sequenced was PBMCs. The sequence came from a man aged 50-60 years in good health and CMV-seronegative. The CDR3 sequence: CASSLGGKRAFF. CDR3 nucleotides: TGTGCCAGCAGTTTAGGCGGGAAAAGGGCTTTCTTT.